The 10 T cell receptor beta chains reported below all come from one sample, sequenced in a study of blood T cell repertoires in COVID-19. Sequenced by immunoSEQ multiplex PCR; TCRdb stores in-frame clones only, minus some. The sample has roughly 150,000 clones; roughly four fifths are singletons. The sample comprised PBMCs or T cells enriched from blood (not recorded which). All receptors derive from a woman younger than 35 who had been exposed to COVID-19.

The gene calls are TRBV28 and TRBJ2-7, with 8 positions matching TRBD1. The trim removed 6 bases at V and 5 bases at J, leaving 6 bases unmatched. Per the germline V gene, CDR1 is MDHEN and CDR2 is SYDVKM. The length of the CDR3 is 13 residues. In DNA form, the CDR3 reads TGTGCCAGCAGCTCCCCGGACAGGGACGAGCAGTACTTC. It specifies CASSSPDRDEQYF.

CDR3 loop: CASSLVLNSYEQYF. The CDR3 coding sequence is TGTGCCAGCAGCTTAGTTCTAAACTCCTACGAGCAGTACTTC. The chain is built from TRBV7-2 and TRBJ2-7, with D uncertain. Looked up from germline, CDR1 is SGHTA and CDR2 is FQGNSA. The CDR3 is 14 amino acids. Trimming removed 1 base at V and 0 bases at J, with 7 bases between.

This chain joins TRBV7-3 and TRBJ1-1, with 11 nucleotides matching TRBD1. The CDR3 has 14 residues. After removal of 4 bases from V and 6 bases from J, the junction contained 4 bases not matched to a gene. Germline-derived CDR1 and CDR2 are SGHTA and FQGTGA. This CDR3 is CASSSGQGAPEAFF. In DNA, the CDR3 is TGTGCCAGCAGCTCAGGACAGGGGGCCCCTGAAGCTTTCTTT.

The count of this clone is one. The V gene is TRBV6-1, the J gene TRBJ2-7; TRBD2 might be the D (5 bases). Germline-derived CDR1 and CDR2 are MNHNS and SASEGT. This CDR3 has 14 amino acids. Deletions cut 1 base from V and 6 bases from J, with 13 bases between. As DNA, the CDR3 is TGTGCCAGCAGTGAAGAGTCTGAGAGCGGCGAGCAGTACTTC. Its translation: CASSEESESGEQYF.

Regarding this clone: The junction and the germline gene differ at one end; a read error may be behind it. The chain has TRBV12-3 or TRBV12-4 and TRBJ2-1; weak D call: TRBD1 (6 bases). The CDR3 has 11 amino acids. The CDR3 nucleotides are TGTGCTAGCAGAGAACAGGGCGGGCAGTTCTTC. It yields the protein CASREQGGQFF.

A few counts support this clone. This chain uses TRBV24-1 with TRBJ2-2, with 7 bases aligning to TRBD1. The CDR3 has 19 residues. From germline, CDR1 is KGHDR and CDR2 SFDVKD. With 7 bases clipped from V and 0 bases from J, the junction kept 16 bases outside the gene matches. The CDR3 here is CATRHRKTGHVANTGELFF. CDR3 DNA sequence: TGTGCCACCAGACACCGAAAGACAGGGCATGTCGCGAACACCGGGGAGCTGTTTTTT.

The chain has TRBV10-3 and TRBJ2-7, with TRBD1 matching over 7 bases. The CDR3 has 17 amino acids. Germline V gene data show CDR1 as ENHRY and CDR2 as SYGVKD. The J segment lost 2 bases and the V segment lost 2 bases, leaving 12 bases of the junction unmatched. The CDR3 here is CAISENRQGISPYEQYF. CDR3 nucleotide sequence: TGTGCCATCAGTGAGAACAGACAGGGAATCTCACCCTACGAGCAGTACTTC.

Here the CDR3 DNA reads TGTGCCAGCAGCGCTAACGCGATCCAAGAGACCCAGTACTTC. This gives the protein CASSANAIQETQYF. The chain links TRBV9 to TRBJ2-5; D gene unclear. The CDR3 totals 14 residues. Trimming shortened V by 3 bases and J by 1 base, and 10 bases separated the two germline ends. Looked up from germline, CDR1 is SGDLS and CDR2 is YYNGEE. The full variable domain, completed using reference TRBV9 and TRBJ2-5, is DSGVTQTPKHLITATGQRVTLRCSPRSGDLSVYWYQQSLDQGLQFLIQYYNGEERAKGNILERFSAQQFPDLHSELNLSSLELGDSALYFCASSANAIQETQYFGPGTRLLVL.

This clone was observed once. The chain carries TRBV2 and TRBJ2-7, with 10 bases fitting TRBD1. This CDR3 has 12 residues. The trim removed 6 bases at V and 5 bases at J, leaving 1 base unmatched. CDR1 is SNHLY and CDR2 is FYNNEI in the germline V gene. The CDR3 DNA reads TGTGCCAGCAGAGACAGGGGGCACGAGCAGTACTTC. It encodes CASRDRGHEQYF.

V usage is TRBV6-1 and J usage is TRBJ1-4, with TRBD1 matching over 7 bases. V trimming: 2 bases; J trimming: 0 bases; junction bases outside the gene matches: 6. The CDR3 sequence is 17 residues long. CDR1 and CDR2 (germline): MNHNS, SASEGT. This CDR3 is CASSENDRVTTNEKLFF. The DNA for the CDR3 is TGTGCCAGCAGTGAAAACGACAGGGTGACAACTAATGAAAAACTGTTTTTT.